In its sample, the clone carrying this TCR beta chain was seen a few times. This sample is part of a study of cytomegalovirus exposure and HLA in healthy donors. The CDR3 runs to 17 residues. Trimming left V 1 base short and J 1 base short, with 16 bases between. The germline CDR1 and CDR2 sequences are LNHDA and SQIVND (reference sequence). PCR involved 60 Vbeta and 13 Jbeta primers. Measured with immunoSEQ multiplex PCR; TCRdb has only the in-frame clones, and not every one. The repertoire has more than 150,000 clones, roughly 75% of them found once; the top ten carry 1.5% to 2%. The origin of this receptor is a woman in her twenties or thirties in good health and CMV-seronegative. Sequencing was done on a sample of PBMCs. The chain couples TRBV19 to TRBJ1-1, with D hard to call. The CDR3, as DNA: TGTGCCAGTAGTATAGTAGGAGTGGTGCAAAAGAACACTGAAGCTTTCTTT. It yields the protein CASSIVGVVQKNTEAFF.